The 9 T cell receptor beta chains below were found in one sample sequenced in a study of brain T cells in children with intractable seizures. Here immunoSEQ multiplex PCR was the method, and the copy in TCRdb shows in-frame clones only, minus some. The sample holds about 340,000 clones; about 93% are singletons and the top ten take roughly 6%. This sample's time point: blood from clinic visit 5 months post-surgery; TSC patient then seizure free. The sequences come from peripheral blood, collected approximately 5 months after surgery. These receptors all come from a boy under two years old with tuberous sclerosis and intractable seizures.

This chain links TRBV19 with TRBJ2-1; 9 positions agree with TRBD2. In germline, CDR1 is LNHDA, CDR2 SQIVND (reference sequence). Losses at the gene ends were 8 bases for V and 8 bases for J; bases not matched to a gene: 13. The CDR3 contains 15 residues. CDR3 sequence (DNA): TGTGCCAGTGGGGGGGGTAGCGGGAGAGGCGATGAGCAGTTCTTC. It yields the protein CASGGGSGRGDEQFF.

CDR3 sequence: CSVATGTGNQPQHF. The CDR3 region has the DNA TGCAGCGTGGCGACCGGGACAGGGAATCAGCCCCAGCATTTT. This chain uses TRBV29-1 with TRBJ1-5; TRBD1 aligns across 9 bases. This CDR3 is built from 14 residues. Trimming at V came to 6 bases and at J to 4 bases, leaving 7 bases not matched to a gene. CDR1 is SQVTM and CDR2 is ANQGSEA in the germline V gene.

The rearrangement links TRBV19 to TRBJ2-1; TRBD2 agrees at 8 bases. CDR3 size: 17 residues. CDR1 is LNHDA, CDR2 SQIVND, per germline (reference sequence). V gave up 5 bases and J gave up 0 bases; unmatched junction bases: 9. The DNA for the CDR3 is TGTGCCAGTAGTGAATCTAGCGGGCCGCCCTCCTACAATGAGCAGTTCTTC. The encoded protein is CASSESSGPPSYNEQFF.

A few counts support this clone. The V call is TRBV29-1, the J call TRBJ1-1, with TRBD1 matching over 7 bases. Germline V gene lookup returns CDR1 SQVTM and CDR2 ANQGSEA. The trim removed 6 bases at V and 5 bases at J, leaving 6 bases unmatched. CDR3 length: 12 amino acids. The CDR3 loop reads CSVRRQGTEAFF. The CDR3 bases are TGCAGCGTGCGCCGACAGGGAACTGAAGCTTTCTTT.

V usage is TRBV5-1 and J usage is TRBJ2-3, with TRBD1 as a possible D gene (5 bases). Per the germline V gene, CDR1 is SGHRS and CDR2 is YFSETQ. This CDR3 region has 14 residues. V lost 0 bases to trimming and J lost 2 bases, with 7 bases between them. The CDR3 bases are TGCGCCAGCAGCTTGGAGGGGATCACAGATACGCAGTATTTT. Its protein product is CASSLEGITDTQYF. Variable domain in full (rest from reference TRBV5-1 and TRBJ2-3): KAGVTQTPRYLIKTRGQQVTLSCSPISGHRSVSWYQQTPGQGLQFLFEYFSETQRNKGNFPGRFSGRQFSNSRSEMNVSTLELGDSALYLCASSLEGITDTQYFGPGTRLTVL.

V and J are TRBV5-8 and TRBJ2-7; 7 nucleotides match TRBD2. This CDR3 is built from 14 residues. Trimming at V came to 1 base and at J to 4 bases, leaving 5 bases not matched to a gene. CDR1 SGHTS and CDR2 YDEGEE come from the germline V gene. The CDR3 spells CASSLYGGGYEQYF. The DNA for the CDR3 is TGTGCCAGCAGCTTGTATGGCGGGGGATACGAGCAGTACTTC.

This clone was observed a handful of times. The chain has TRBV12-3 or TRBV12-4 and TRBJ1-1; D not resolved. CDR3 length: 11 amino acids. Trimming removed 6 bases at V and 2 bases at J, with 4 bases between. The CDR3 region has the DNA TGTGCCAGCAGGCGAAACACTGAAGCTTTCTTT. Its translation: CASRRNTEAFF.

The chain recombines TRBV6-6 with TRBJ1-5; 7 bases map to TRBD1. With V trimmed by 5 bases and J by 0 bases, 10 bases remained unmatched. There are 17 residues in the CDR3. CDR1 and CDR2 from the germline V gene are MNHNY and SVGAGI (reference sequence). In nucleotides, the CDR3 is TGTGCCAGCAGTCAACAGGGGTATGGGAATAGCAATCAGCCCCAGCATTTT. It encodes CASSQQGYGNSNQPQHF.

The rearrangement joins TRBV11-1 to TRBJ1-1; D gene uncertain. Trimming took off 6 bases at V and 1 base at J, with 15 bases between the two ends. CDR3 length: 15 amino acids. In germline, CDR1 is SGHAT, CDR2 FQDESV (reference sequence). The CDR3: CASSPTGRGNTEAFF. CDR3 nucleotide sequence: TGTGCCAGCAGTCCTACCGGCCGGGGGAACACTGAAGCTTTCTTT.